This TCR beta chain comes out of a study of T-cell reconstitution after alpha-beta-depleted transplantation in children (dated by TCRdb to the mid-2010s). For the wider study: T-cell immune reconstitution after TCRalphabeta/CD19-depleted allogeneic hematopoietic cell transplantation in children was quantitatively tracked in the study by means of TCR repertoire profiling. Results the study describes overall, beyond this receptor: In some patients, the high TCRbeta diversity seen at day 60 was put down to recipient T cells and intrathymic progenitors that had survived conditioning. Apparently early alphabetaT-cell count recovery about two months after transplant reportedly relied on only several hundred rapidly expanded clones derived from non-depleted graft cells. Over subsequent months, a decline in hyperexpanded clone frequencies was noted, and after one year, T-cell counts and TCRbeta diversity were mostly ascribed to newly produced T cells.

Many counts were recorded for this clonotype. Its antigen target is currently unknown. No qualities accompany the bases; no much larger clone lies one base away. CDR1 and CDR2, per the germline V gene, are SGDLS and YYNGEE. The CDR3 starts with the cysteine, ends with the phenylalanine, and has 18 residues. Just the 54-base CDR3 DNA is kept, in frame starting at base 1. At the junction V is shortened by 3 bases and J by 1 base, with 21 bases in between. Preparation of the library involved PCR. This sample was sequenced with an Illumina HiSeq 2500. TCR libraries were prepared with molecular barcoding, using unique molecular identifiers to normalize TCRbeta repertoire quantification. TCRdb itself trimmed the public reads at Q25 with fastp, ran MiXCR and retained productive beta chains. Rows with a matching CDR3 protein are joined into one entry that keeps the most common DNA and genes. Recorded for this sample are over 150,000 distinct CDR3 sequences; about 6.6% of them occurred a single time. The ten most abundant clones make up just over 5.5% of the sample.

This specimen's treatment or condition label, interpreted: allogeneic hematopoietic cell transplantation with graft depleted of TCRalphabeta T cells and CD19 B cells. The children who served as transplant recipients had been given grafts of TCRalphabeta/CD19-depleted allogeneic hematopoietic cells. This clonotype was sampled from a boy aged 2 to 10 with acute lymphoblastic leukemia, due to receive a stem cell transplant. The sequencing here drew on PBMCs, taken before TCRalphabeta/CD19-depleted stem cell transplant. The rearranged chain carries TRBV9 and TRBJ2-3, with TRBD1 as a weak D call on 7 bases. The nucleotide sequence reads as follows: TGTGCCAGCAGCGACTCAGGGGGGCGAGGTTCGGGCACAGATACGCAGTATTTT. Its translation reads: CASSDSGGRGSGTDTQYF.